This T cell receptor beta chain was documented in a study of T cell responses to AZD1222 COVID-19 vaccine. Study-wide points: Donors, mostly white British, included more females; clonal diversity was possibly underestimated.

Assay used: immunoSEQ multiplex PCR; TCRdb lists only in-frame clones, some missing. The sample includes tens of thousands of clones, more than 75% seen only once; the top ten take under 4%. This CDR3 has 14 residues. Deletions cut 8 bases from V and 0 bases from J, with 13 bases between. The germline V gene has CDR1 MNHEY and CDR2 SVGAGI. The sample holds one count of this clone. Its antigen is undetermined. This receptor was identified in an adult in good health. The sample consisted of peripheral blood, taken on day 0 of AZD1222 vaccination. This sequence joins TRBV6-5 and TRBJ1-1, with D unresolved. CDR3: CASRAGDLNTEAFF. CDR3 bases: TGTGCCAGCCGGGCGGGAGACCTGAACACTGAAGCTTTCTTT.